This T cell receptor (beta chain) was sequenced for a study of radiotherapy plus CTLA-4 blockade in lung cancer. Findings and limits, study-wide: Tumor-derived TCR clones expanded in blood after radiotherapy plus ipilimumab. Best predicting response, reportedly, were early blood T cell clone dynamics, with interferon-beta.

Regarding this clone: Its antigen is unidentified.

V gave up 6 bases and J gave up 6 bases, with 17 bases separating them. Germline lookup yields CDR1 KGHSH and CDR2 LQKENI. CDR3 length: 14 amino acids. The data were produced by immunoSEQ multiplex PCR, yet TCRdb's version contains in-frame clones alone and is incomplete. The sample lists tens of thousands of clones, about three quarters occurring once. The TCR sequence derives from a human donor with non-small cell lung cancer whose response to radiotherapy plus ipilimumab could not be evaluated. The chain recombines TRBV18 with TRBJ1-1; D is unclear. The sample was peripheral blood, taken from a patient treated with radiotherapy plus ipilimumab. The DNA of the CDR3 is TGTGCCAGCTCGCGCAATCTCGAGGGCGCTGAAGCTTTCTTT. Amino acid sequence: CASSRNLEGAEAFF.